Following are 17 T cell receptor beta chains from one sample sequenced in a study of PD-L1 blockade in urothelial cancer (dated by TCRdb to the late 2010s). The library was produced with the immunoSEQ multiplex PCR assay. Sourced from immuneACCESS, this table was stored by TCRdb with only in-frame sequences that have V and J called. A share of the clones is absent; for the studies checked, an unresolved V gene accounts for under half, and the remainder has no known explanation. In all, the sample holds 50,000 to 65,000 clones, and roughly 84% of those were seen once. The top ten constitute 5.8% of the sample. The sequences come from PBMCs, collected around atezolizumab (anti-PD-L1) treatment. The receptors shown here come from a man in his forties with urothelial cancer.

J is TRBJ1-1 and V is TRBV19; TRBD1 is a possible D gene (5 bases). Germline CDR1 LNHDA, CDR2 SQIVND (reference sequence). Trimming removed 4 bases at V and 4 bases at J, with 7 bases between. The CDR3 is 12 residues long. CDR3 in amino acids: CASSSGTTEAFF. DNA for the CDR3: TGTGCCAGTAGTAGCGGGACCACTGAAGCTTTCTTT.

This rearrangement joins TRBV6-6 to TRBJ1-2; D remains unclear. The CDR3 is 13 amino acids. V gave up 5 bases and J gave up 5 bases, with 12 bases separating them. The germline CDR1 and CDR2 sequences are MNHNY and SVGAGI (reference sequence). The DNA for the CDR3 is TGTGCCAGCAGTCCCCAAAGGGAGTATGGCTACACCTTC. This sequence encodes CASSPQREYGYTF.

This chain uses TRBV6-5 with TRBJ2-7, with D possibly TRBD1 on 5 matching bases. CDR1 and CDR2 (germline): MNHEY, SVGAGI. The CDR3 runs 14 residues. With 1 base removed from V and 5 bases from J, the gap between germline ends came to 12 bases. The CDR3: CASSYLGAADEQYF. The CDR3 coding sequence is TGTGCCAGCAGTTACTTAGGGGCAGCCGACGAGCAGTACTTC.

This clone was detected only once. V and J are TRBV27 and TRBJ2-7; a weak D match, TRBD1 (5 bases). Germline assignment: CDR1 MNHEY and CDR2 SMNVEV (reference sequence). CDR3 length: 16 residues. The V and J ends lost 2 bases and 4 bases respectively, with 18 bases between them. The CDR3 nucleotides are TGTGCCAGCAGTTTAACGTCCCAGGGTGGGTCATACGAGCAGTACTTC. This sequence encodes CASSLTSQGGSYEQYF.

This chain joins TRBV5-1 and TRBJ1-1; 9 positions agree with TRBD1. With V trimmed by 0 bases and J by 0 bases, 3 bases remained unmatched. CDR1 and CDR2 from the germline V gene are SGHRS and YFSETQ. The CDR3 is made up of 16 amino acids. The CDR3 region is CASSLVRTGVNTEAFF. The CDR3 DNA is TGCGCCAGCAGCTTGGTTAGGACAGGGGTGAACACTGAAGCTTTCTTT.

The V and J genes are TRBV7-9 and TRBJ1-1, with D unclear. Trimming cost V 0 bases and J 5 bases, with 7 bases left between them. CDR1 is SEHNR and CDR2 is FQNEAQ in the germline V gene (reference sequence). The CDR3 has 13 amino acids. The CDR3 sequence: CASSLAQATEAFF. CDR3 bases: TGTGCCAGCAGCTTAGCGCAGGCGACTGAAGCTTTCTTT.

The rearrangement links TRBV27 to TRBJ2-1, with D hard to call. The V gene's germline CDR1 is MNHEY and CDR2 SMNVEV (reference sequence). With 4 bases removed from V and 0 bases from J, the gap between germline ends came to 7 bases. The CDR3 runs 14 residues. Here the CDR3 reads CASSYMSSYNEQFF. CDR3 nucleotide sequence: TGTGCCAGCAGTTATATGAGCTCCTACAATGAGCAGTTCTTC.

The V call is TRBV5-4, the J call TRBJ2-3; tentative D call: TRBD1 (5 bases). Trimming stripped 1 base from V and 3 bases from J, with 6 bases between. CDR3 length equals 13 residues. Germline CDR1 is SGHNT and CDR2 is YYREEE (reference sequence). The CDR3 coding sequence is TGTGCCAGCAGCTTGCAGGGTACAGATACGCAGTATTTT. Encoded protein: CASSLQGTDTQYF. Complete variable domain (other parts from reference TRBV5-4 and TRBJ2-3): ETGVTQSPTHLIKTRGQQVTLRCSSQSGHNTVSWYQQALGQGPQFIFQYYREEENGRGNFPPRFSGLQFPNYSSELNVNALELDDSALYLCASSLQGTDTQYFGPGTRLTVL.

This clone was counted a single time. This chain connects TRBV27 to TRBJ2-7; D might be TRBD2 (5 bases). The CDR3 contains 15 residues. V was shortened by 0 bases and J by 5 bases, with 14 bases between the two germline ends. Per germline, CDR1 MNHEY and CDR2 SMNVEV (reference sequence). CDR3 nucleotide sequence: TGTGCCAGCAGTTTATCCCGGCGGGTGTCCCACGAGCAGTACTTC. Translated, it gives CASSLSRRVSHEQYF.

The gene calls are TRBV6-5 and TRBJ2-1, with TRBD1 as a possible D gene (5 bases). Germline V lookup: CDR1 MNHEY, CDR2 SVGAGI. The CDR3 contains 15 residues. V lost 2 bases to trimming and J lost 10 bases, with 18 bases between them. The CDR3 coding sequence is TGTGCCAGCAGTTACGCGGCAGGGTCGGCGTTGGAGCAGTTCTTC. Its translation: CASSYAAGSALEQFF.

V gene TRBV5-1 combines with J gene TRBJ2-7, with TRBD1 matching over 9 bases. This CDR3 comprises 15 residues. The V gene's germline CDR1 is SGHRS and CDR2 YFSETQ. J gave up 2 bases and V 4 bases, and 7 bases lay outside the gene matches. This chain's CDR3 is CASSLPGTGTYEQYF. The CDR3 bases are TGCGCCAGCAGCCTGCCCGGGACAGGGACCTACGAGCAGTACTTC.

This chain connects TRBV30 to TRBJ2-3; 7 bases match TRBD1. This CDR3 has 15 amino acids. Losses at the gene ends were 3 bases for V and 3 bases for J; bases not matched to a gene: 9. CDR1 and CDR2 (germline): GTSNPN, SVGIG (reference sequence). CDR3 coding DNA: TGTGCCTGGAGAGGGGGCCCGAGGGTGACAGATACGCAGTATTTT. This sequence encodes CAWRGGPRVTDTQYF.

CDR3 residues: CASSITGGVGTQYF. The CDR3 DNA reads TGTGCCAGCTCTATTACAGGGGGAGTAGGGACCCAGTACTTC. This chain connects TRBV27 to TRBJ2-5, with 8 bases identical to TRBD1. The CDR3 extends over 14 amino acids. V lost 8 bases, J lost 7 bases, and 12 bases stayed unmatched. Per germline, CDR1 MNHEY and CDR2 SMNVEV (reference sequence).

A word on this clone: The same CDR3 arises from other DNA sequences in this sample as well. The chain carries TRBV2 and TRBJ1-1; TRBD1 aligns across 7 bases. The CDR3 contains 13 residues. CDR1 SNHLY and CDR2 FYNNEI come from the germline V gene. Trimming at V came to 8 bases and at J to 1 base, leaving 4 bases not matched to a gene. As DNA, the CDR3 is TGTGCCAGCCGGGACAGACCGAACACTGAAGCTTTCTTT. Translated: CASRDRPNTEAFF.

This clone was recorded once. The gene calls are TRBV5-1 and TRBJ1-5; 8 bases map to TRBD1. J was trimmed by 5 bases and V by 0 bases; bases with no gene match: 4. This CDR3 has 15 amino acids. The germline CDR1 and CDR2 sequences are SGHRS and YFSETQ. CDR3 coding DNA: TGCGCCAGCAGCTTGGCAGGACAGGGCCATCAGCCCCAGCATTTT. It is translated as CASSLAGQGHQPQHF.

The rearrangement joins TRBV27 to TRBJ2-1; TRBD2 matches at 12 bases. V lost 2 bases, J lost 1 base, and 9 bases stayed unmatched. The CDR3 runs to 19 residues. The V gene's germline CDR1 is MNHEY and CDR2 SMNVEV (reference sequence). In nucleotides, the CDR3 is TGTGCCAGCAGTTTACGGGGACTAGCGGGCCTTAGGTCCTACAATGAGCAGTTCTTC. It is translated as CASSLRGLAGLRSYNEQFF.

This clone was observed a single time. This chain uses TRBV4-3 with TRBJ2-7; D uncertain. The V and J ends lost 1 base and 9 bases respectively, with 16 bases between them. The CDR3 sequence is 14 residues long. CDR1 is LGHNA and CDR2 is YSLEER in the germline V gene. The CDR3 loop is CASSQVLHFGRQYF. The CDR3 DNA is TGCGCCAGCAGCCAAGTTCTCCATTTTGGCCGGCAGTACTTC.